This TCR beta chain was found in a study of T-cell reconstitution after alpha-beta-depleted transplantation in children. Points from the study as a whole: For some patients, TCRbeta diversity was high at day 60 because of recipient T cells and thymic progenitors that survived.

Unmatched junction bases numbered 2, after V lost 0 bases and J lost 4 bases. This CDR3 is 14 amino acids long. Germline lookup yields CDR1 SGHRS and CDR2 YFSETQ. Molecular barcoding with unique molecular identifiers was used for the TCRbeta library. MiXCR was run by TCRdb on the PCR reads, yielding one entry per CDR3 protein. The table shows 500,000 to 750,000 distinct CDR3 sequences, with over 25% occurring only once. As concerns this clonotype: The antigen remains unidentified.

The chain couples TRBV5-1 to TRBJ2-3; 7 bases map to TRBD2. The starting material was PBMCs, obtained before TCRalphabeta/CD19-depleted stem cell transplant. The receptor comes from a boy younger than two with Wiskott-Aldrich syndrome, due to receive a stem cell transplant. This CDR3 is CASSLGTSSDTQYF. The CDR3 DNA reads as TGCGCCAGCAGCTTGGGGACTAGTTCAGATACGCAGTATTTT.